Given below is one T cell receptor (beta chain) in context. Germline CDR1 SGHRS, CDR2 YFSETQ. V gave up 0 bases and J gave up 4 bases, with 8 bases separating them. The CDR3 has 14 amino acids. The data were obtained in a study of OX40 agonist ivuxolimab in advanced cancers. Study-level background: Previous treatment with anti-PD-1, anti-PD-L1 or anti-CTLA-4 therapy was allowed; under 50% had received some.

Here immunoSEQ multiplex PCR was the method, and the copy in TCRdb shows in-frame clones only, minus some. The sample includes 65,000 to 100,000 clones, about 90% seen only once; the top ten take 0.3% to 0.4%. Here the sequenced sample was CD4+ or CD8+ T cells sorted from blood, taken in a trial of the OX40 agonist ivuxolimab. This TCR was sampled from an adult with an advanced solid tumor such as melanoma, head and neck, liver or kidney cancer. This chain uses TRBV5-1 with TRBJ2-1; D call uncertain. The CDR3 loop is CASSLGSAYNEQFF. The CDR3 DNA follows: TGCGCCAGCAGCTTGGGGTCCGCATACAATGAGCAGTTCTTC.